This T cell receptor beta chain was observed in a study of blood T cell repertoires in COVID-19. Study details: Donors in the United States, Italy and Spain gave samples during acute or convalescent COVID-19.

The V end was cut by 2 bases, the J end by 4 bases, with 14 bases between. CDR3 length: 15 amino acids. CDR1 and CDR2 (germline): LGHDT, YNNKEL (reference sequence). The table came from immunoSEQ multiplex PCR; TCRdb's copy has only in-frame clones and leaves some out. The sample lists some 150,000 clones; about 87% were seen once. The TCR originated in a human donor in a cohort sampled during active COVID-19. This chain uses TRBV3-1 (or the pseudogene TRBV3-2) with TRBJ1-2; possible D gene TRBD1, 5 bases. Sequencing used peripheral blood. Written as DNA, the CDR3 is TGTGCCAGCAGCCAACCCGGGGGTGGGGGCTATGGCTACACCTTC. Amino acid sequence: CASSQPGGGGYGYTF.